The rows below give T cell receptor beta chains drawn from one sample of a study of regulatory T cells in long-lasting Graves disease. TCRdb analysed the multiplex PCR reads with MiXCR anew, one entry per CDR3 protein. Among approximately 690,000 distinct CDR3 sequences listed, 30% were seen once. This material consisted of peripheral blood mononuclear cells (PBMCs), taken when the disease was refractory, from a patient treated with antithyroid drugs. These receptors were obtained from a female donor with Graves disease. Each CDR3 is given with its conserved first and last residue. The order of the fields is V gene, D gene, J gene, clone size, CDR3 DNA, CDR3 protein. D genes are given only for firm matches. Clone size, where shown, is once, few, many, or a class for clones that have expanded.

>TRBV24-1|.|TRBJ1-1|.
TGTGCCACCAGTGAGGGTCAGGGACGGGCCACTGAAGCTTTCTTT
CATSEGQGRATEAFF
>TRBV7-2|TRBD2|TRBJ2-7|many
TGTGCCAGCACCCTTAGCGGGACTATAAGGGAGCAGTACTTC
CASTLSGTIREQYF
>TRBV28|.|TRBJ1-5|many
TGTGCCAGCAGGCTTAACAGGTATAGCAATCAGCCCCAGCATTTT
CASRLNRYSNQPQHF
>TRBV13|TRBD2|TRBJ2-7|few
TGTGCCAGCAGCAGATGGACTAGCGGGTTCCTCTACGAGCAGTACTTC
CASSRWTSGFLYEQYF
>TRBV7-3|TRBD2|TRBJ2-7|few
TGTGCCAGCAGCCGACTAGCGGGAGGGCAGGAAGAGCAGTACTTC
CASSRLAGGQEEQYF
>TRBV9|.|TRBJ1-4|.
TGTGCCAGCAGCGCACCAGTGGGAGGGGGAGCAACTAATGAAAAACTGTTTTTT
CASSAPVGGGATNEKLFF
>TRBV12-3/TRBV12-4|TRBD1|TRBJ1-5|.
TGTGCCAGCAGTAAGACAGGGGGCGCGAAGCCCCAGCATTTT
CASSKTGGAKPQHF
>TRBV27|TRBD1|TRBJ2-7|.
TGTGCCAGCAGTGAGGGGACAGATTACGAGCAGTACTTC
CASSEGTDYEQYF
>TRBV2|.|TRBJ2-7|.
TGTGCCAGCAGGGAAGGGGCGTCTAGCTCCTACGAGCAGTACTTC
CASREGASSSYEQYF
>TRBV28|.|TRBJ1-5|.
TGTGCCAGCAGTTTAGGGGCCCTTAATCAGCCCCAGCATTTT
CASSLGALNQPQHF
>TRBV12-3/TRBV12-4|TRBD1|TRBJ2-4|few
TGTGCCAGCAACCCCGACAGGGAAGACATTCAGTACTTC
CASNPDREDIQYF
>TRBV28|.|TRBJ1-5|.
TGTGCCAGCAGTTTATATCGGGTCGGGCAGCCCCAGCATTTT
CASSLYRVGQPQHF
>TRBV20-1|TRBD2|TRBJ2-7|few
TGCAGTGCTAGGGGACTAGGACCCTACGAGCAGTACTTC
CSARGLGPYEQYF
>TRBV18|.|TRBJ1-2|.
TGTGCCAGCTCACAGCAGAGTAGGTCCGTCTATGGCTACACCTTC
CASSQQSRSVYGYTF
>TRBV2|.|TRBJ2-7|many
TGTGCCAGCAGGAGGGACGGGAGCTCCTACGAGCAGTACTTC
CASRRDGSSYEQYF
>TRBV5-1|.|TRBJ1-4|few
TGCGCCAGCAGCTTGCAGGGGACCGGGGAAAAACTGTTTTTT
CASSLQGTGEKLFF
>TRBV6-5|.|TRBJ1-2|few
TGTGCCAGCAGTTACTCGCCCGCCGACGGCTTCTATGGCTACACCTTC
CASSYSPADGFYGYTF
>TRBV6-1|TRBD2|TRBJ2-3|.
TGTGGGACTAGCGGGACCACGGATACGCAGTATTTT
CGTSGTTDTQYF
>TRBV20-1|TRBD1|TRBJ2-2|.
TGCAGTGCTGAAGACAGGGGAAGTACCGGGGAGCTGTTTTTT
CSAEDRGSTGELFF
>TRBV12-3/TRBV12-4|.|TRBJ1-5|many
TGTGCCAGCAGCAATTCGGGAGGTAATCAGCCCCAGCATTTT
CASSNSGGNQPQHF
>TRBV29-1|TRBD2|TRBJ2-5|.
TGCAGCGTCGGGGGGGTGGGAGGTCCGGAGACCCAGTACTTC
CSVGGVGGPETQYF
>TRBV7-2|TRBD1|TRBJ1-5|few
TGTGCCAGCAACCTCGGGACAGCCTCAAATCAGCCCCAGCATTTT
CASNLGTASNQPQHF
>TRBV7-9|.|TRBJ1-3|.
TGTGCCAGCAGCGGATCGGATAGGGATTTT
CASSGSDRDF
>TRBV2|.|TRBJ2-7|few
TGTGCCACCACTAGGGGCGACAGCTCCTACGAGCAGTACTTC
CATTRGDSSYEQYF
>TRBV19|.|TRBJ1-5|.
TGTGCCAGTTGCCGCGGGGGGCGCTTTCCCCAGCATTTT
CASCRGGRFPQHF
>TRBV11-2|TRBD1|TRBJ1-3|few
TGTGCCAGCAGCCTACAGGGGGCCCCTGGAAACACCATATATTTT
CASSLQGAPGNTIYF
>TRBV7-7|.|TRBJ2-1|once
TGTGCCAGCAGCTTCGCTCAGGGCAATGAGCAGTTCTTC
CASSFAQGNEQFF
>TRBV7-6|.|TRBJ1-4|few
TGTGCCAGCAGCGGCCGCGGGGAAGGATACGAAAAACTGTTTTTT
CASSGRGEGYEKLFF
>TRBV6-1|TRBD1|TRBJ2-7|many
TGTGCCAGCAGTACGGACAGGGCCTACGAGCAGTACTTC
CASSTDRAYEQYF
>TRBV5-1|TRBD1|TRBJ2-5|.
TGCGCCAGCAGCTTGTCGGGACAGGGGGTAGGAGAGACCCAGTACTTC
CASSLSGQGVGETQYF
>TRBV7-9|.|TRBJ2-7|.
TGTGCCAGCAGCTCAAGTAGACCGGACAGTCTATTCTACGAGCAGTACTTC
CASSSSRPDSLFYEQYF
>TRBV5-1|TRBD1|TRBJ1-4|few
TGCGCCAGCAGCCAGTACGGGACAGGCAGTAATGAAAAACTGTTTTTT
CASSQYGTGSNEKLFF
>TRBV20-1|.|TRBJ1-1|.
TGCAGTGCTGAGGGTCCCGGGACAAAGAACACTGAAGCTTTCTTT
CSAEGPGTKNTEAFF
>TRBV19|.|TRBJ1-5|.
TGTGCCAGTACTGCCGACAGGTTGGGCAATCAGCCCCAGCATTTT
CASTADRLGNQPQHF
>TRBV2|.|TRBJ2-1|.
TGTGCCAGCAAAAGGTATGGCGATGAGCAGTTCTTC
CASKRYGDEQFF
>TRBV19|TRBD2|TRBJ2-7|.
TGTGCCAGTAGTCAGACTAGCGGGACTGGTGAGCAGTACTTC
CASSQTSGTGEQYF
>TRBV7-3|.|TRBJ2-7|.
TGTGCCAGCAGCTTAACCGGCGGCAAGGCGCACGAGCAGTACTTC
CASSLTGGKAHEQYF
>TRBV6-1|.|TRBJ1-2|.
TGTGCCAGCAGTGCCACTGACAGTAACTATGGCTACACCTTC
CASSATDSNYGYTF
>TRBV7-9|.|TRBJ2-5|.
TGTGCCAGCACCCCTGGGGAGACCCAGTACTTC
CASTPGETQYF
>TRBV19|TRBD1|TRBJ1-5|few
TGTGCCAGTAGTTCCGGACAGGGGGCGCGAAGCAATCAGCCCCAGCATTTT
CASSSGQGARSNQPQHF
>TRBV6-1|.|TRBJ1-5|.
TGTGCCAGCAGTGAAGCTGGTTTTGGCAATCAGCCCCAGCATTTT
CASSEAGFGNQPQHF
>TRBV19|.|TRBJ2-7|.
TGTGCCAGTAGTACGGGGGACAATTTCTACGAGCAGTACTTC
CASSTGDNFYEQYF
>TRBV12-3/TRBV12-4|TRBD1|TRBJ1-2|.
TGTGCCAGCAGTTTATTTGGACAGGGCTTCGACTATGGCTACACCTTC
CASSLFGQGFDYGYTF
>TRBV5-1|.|TRBJ1-2|.
TGCGCCAGCAGCTTGGGTCCTCAGGGGAGCTATGGCTACACCTTC
CASSLGPQGSYGYTF
>TRBV5-1|.|TRBJ1-2|once
TGCGCCAGCACTCCGGGACCCGCTACAACCGTTAACTATGGCTACACCTTC
CASTPGPATTVNYGYTF
>TRBV5-1|.|TRBJ2-7|few
TGCGCCAGCAGCTTTTTGCCCGACTACGAGCAGTACTTC
CASSFLPDYEQYF
>TRBV11-2|TRBD1|TRBJ1-3|.
TGTGCCAGCAGCAGTTTGGTGAGGACAGGGATTGGAAACACCATATATTTT
CASSSLVRTGIGNTIYF
>TRBV29-1|TRBD1|TRBJ1-1|few
TGCAGCGTTGAGTATCGACAGGGCCTCATGAACACTGAAGCTTTCTTT
CSVEYRQGLMNTEAFF
>TRBV5-1|.|TRBJ2-7|few
TGCGCCAGCAGCTTGGGGCTAAAGGACGAGCAGTACTTC
CASSLGLKDEQYF
>TRBV24-1|.|TRBJ1-2|.
TGTGCCACCAGTGTCGGGGCATCTTATGGCTACACCTTC
CATSVGASYGYTF
>TRBV11-2|TRBD1|TRBJ2-7|many
TGTGCCAGCAGCACCGGGACAGGGGGCTACGAGCAGTACTTC
CASSTGTGGYEQYF
>TRBV19|TRBD2|TRBJ2-7|.
TGTGCCAGTAGTATACTAGCGGGCCGCTCCTACGAGCAGTACTTC
CASSILAGRSYEQYF
>TRBV2|TRBD1|TRBJ1-4|.
TGTGCCAGCACCGGACAGGGGGTGGGCGAAAAACTGTTTTTT
CASTGQGVGEKLFF
>TRBV28|TRBD1|TRBJ1-1|few
TGTGCCAGCAGTGTCCTCCGGGACAGCGCTGAAGCTTTCTTT
CASSVLRDSAEAFF
>TRBV7-2|.|TRBJ1-4|many
TGTGCCAGCAGCCAACCCACAGGGCTCGCCGGAAAACTGTTTTTT
CASSQPTGLAGKLFF
>TRBV19|.|TRBJ1-1|many
TGTGCCAGTAGTAACCAGGGAACGAACACTGAAGCTTTCTTT
CASSNQGTNTEAFF